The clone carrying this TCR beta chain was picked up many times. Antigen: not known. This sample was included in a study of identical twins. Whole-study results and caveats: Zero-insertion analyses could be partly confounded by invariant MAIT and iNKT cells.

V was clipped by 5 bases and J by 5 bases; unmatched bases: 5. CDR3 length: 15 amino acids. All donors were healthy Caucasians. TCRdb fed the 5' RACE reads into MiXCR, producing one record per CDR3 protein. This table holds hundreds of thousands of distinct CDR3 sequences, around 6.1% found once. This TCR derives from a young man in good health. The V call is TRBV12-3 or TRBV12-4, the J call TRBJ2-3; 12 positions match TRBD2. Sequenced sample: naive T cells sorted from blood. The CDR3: CASSLTSGSIDTQYF. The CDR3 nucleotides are TGTGCCAGCAGTCTGACTAGCGGGAGTATAGATACGCAGTATTTT.